This T cell receptor (beta chain) was profiled in a study of regulatory T cells in long-lasting Graves disease. Building the TCR beta libraries relied on iRepertoire HTBI primers, and CDR3 regions underwent Arm-PCR. TCRdb analysed the multiplex PCR reads with MiXCR anew, one entry per CDR3 protein. The sample has roughly 430,000 distinct CDR3 sequences, about 17% seen once. The time point here: newly diagnosed GD, antithyroid drugs for less than 3 months. RNA extracted from PBMCs served as the sequencing template. Those enrolled as patients came out of an endocrinology department in Xi'an, China. The sample holds many counts of this clonotype. Between the trimmed V and J ends, which lost 2 bases and 4 bases, there was a span of 11 bases. The CDR3 extends over 14 amino acids. Germline CDR1 and CDR2: KGHSH and LQKENI. These same data were also listed under a study on T cells in Graves' hyperthyroidism and ophthalmopathy.

The sequencing used peripheral blood mononuclear cells (PBMCs), collected at new diagnosis, from a patient treated with antithyroid drugs. The chain joins TRBV18 to TRBJ1-1; the D gene is possibly TRBD1 (5 bases). The clonotype comes from a woman younger than 45 with Graves disease. CDR3 sequence reads: CASSPAGIATEAFF. As DNA, the CDR3 is TGTGCCAGCTCACCAGCAGGGATAGCCACTGAAGCTTTCTTT.